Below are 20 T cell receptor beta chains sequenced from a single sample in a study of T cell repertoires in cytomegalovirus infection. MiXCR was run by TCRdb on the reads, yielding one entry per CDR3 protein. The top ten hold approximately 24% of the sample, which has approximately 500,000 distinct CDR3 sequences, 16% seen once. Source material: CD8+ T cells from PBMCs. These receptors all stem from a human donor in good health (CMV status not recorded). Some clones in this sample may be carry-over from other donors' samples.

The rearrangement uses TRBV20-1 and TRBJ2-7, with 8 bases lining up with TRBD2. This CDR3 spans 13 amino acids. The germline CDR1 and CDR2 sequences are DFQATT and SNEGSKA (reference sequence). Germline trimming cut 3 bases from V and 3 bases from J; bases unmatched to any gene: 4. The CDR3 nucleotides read TGCAGTGCTAGCCCTAGCGGGCGCTACGAGCAGTACTTC. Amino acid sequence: CSASPSGRYEQYF.

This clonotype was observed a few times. The CDR3 here is CASTKDGMATDTQYF. As DNA, the CDR3 is TGTGCCAGCACCAAAGACGGGATGGCCACAGATACGCAGTATTTT. The chain has TRBV6-8 and TRBJ2-3, with a weak D call TRBD2 (5 bases). The CDR3 totals 15 residues. Trimming took 7 bases from V and 2 from J, leaving 16 bases between them. CDR1 and CDR2 (germline): MNHGY, SAAAGT.

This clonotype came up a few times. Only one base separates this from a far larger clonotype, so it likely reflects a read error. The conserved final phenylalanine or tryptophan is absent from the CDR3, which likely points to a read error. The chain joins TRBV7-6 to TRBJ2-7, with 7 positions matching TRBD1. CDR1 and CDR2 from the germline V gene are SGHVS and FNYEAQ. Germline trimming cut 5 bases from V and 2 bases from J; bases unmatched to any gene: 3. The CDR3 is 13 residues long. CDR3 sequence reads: CASSQGQTYEQYL. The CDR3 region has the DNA TGTGCCAGCAGCCAGGGACAGACCTACGAGCAGTACTTA.

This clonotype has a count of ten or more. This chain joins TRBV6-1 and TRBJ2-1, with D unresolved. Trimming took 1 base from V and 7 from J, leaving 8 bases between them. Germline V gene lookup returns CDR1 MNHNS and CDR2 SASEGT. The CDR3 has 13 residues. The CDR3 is CASSEELGNEQFF. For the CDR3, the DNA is TGTGCCAGCAGTGAAGAGCTGGGGAATGAGCAGTTCTTC.

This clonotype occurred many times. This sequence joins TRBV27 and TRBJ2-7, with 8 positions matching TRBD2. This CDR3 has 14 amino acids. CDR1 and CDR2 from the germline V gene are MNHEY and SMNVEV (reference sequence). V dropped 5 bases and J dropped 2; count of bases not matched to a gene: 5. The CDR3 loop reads CASSPGLGAYEQYF. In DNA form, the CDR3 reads TGTGCCAGCAGTCCGGGACTAGGAGCCTACGAGCAGTACTTC.

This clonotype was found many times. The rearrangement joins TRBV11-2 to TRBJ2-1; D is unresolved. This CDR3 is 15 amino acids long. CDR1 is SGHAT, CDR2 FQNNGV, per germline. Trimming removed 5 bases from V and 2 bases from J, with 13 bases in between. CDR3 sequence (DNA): TGTGCCAGCAGCCCCGAAGGCTTTACCTACAATGAGCAGTTCTTC. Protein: CASSPEGFTYNEQFF.

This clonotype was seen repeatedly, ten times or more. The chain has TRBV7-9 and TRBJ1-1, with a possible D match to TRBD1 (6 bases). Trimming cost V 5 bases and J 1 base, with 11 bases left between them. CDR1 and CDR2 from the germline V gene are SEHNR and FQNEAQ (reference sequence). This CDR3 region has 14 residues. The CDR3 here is CASSGRDKNTEAFF. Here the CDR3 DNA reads TGTGCCAGCAGCGGCCGGGACAAGAACACTGAAGCTTTCTTT.

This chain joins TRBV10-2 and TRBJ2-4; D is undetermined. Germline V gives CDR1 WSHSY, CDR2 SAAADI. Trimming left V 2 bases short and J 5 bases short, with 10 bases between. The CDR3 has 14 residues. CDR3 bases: TGCGCCAGCAGTGAGATGAGTCTCCAAAACATTCAGTACTTC. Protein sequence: CASSEMSLQNIQYF.

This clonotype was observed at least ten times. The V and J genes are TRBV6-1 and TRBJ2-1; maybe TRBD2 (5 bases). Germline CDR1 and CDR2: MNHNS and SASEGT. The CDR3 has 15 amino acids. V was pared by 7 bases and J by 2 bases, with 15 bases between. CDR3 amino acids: CASTYFGETYNEQFF. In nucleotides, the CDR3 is TGTGCCAGCACCTACTTCGGGGAAACCTACAATGAGCAGTTCTTC.

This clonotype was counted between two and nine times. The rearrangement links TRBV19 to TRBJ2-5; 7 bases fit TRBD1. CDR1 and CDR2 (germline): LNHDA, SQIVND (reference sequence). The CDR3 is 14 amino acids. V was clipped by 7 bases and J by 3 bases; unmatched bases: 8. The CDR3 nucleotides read TGTGCCAGTACCGCCGGAACAGGGGAAGAGACCCAGTACTTC. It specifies CASTAGTGEETQYF.

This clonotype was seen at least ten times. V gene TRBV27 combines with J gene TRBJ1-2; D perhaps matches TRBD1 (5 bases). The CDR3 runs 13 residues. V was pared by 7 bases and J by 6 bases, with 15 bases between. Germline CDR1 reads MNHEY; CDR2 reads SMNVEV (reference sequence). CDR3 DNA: TGTGCCAGCATGGGGGGAGGAAGCGATGGCTACACCTTC. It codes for CASMGGGSDGYTF.

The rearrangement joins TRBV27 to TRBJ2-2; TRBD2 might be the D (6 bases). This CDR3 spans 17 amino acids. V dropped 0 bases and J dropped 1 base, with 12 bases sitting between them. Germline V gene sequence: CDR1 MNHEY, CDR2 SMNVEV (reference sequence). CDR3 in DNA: TGTGCCAGCAGTTTATCAGGAGGGCGGAAGAACACCGGGGAGCTGTTTTTT. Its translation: CASSLSGGRKNTGELFF.

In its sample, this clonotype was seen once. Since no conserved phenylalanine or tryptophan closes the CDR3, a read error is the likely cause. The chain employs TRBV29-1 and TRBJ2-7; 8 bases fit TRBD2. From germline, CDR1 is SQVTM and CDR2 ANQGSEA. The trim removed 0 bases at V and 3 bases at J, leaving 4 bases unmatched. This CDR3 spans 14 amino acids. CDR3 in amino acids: CSVEDRGGGYEQYL. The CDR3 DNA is TGCAGCGTTGAAGATCGGGGGGGAGGCTACGAGCAGTACTTA.

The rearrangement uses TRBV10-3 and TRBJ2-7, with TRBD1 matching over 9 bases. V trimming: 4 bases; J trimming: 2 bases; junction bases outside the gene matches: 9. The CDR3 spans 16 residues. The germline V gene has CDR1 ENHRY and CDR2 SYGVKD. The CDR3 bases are TGTGCCATCAGTGGAGCCAACGGGACAGGGCCCTACGAGCAGTACTTC. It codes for CAISGANGTGPYEQYF.

The CDR3 protein is CASSGASGDFYEQYF. CDR3 DNA sequence: TGTGCCAGTAGTGGGGCGAGCGGAGATTTCTACGAGCAGTACTTC. V usage is TRBV19 and J usage is TRBJ2-7; D may match TRBD1 or TRBD2 (5 bases each). V was clipped by 5 bases and J by 3 bases, with 17 bases between them. The CDR3 totals 15 residues. Germline CDR1 is LNHDA and CDR2 is SQIVND (reference sequence).

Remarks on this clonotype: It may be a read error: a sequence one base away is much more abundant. The CDR3 is CASSHSKWDSYNEQFF. CDR3 nucleotides: TGTGCCAGCAGTCACTCGAAGTGGGACAGCTACAATGAGCAGTTCTTC. This chain connects TRBV6-6 to TRBJ2-1; 7 nucleotides line up with TRBD1. Germline V CDR1 and CDR2: MNHNY, SVGAGI (reference sequence). The CDR3 has 16 amino acids.

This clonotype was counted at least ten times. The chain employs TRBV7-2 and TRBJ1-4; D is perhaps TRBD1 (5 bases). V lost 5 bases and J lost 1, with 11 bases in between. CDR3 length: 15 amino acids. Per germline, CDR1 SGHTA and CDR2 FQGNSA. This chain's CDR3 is CASSPRGGTNEKLFF. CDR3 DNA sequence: TGTGCCAGCAGCCCTAGGGGCGGAACTAATGAAAAACTGTTTTTT.

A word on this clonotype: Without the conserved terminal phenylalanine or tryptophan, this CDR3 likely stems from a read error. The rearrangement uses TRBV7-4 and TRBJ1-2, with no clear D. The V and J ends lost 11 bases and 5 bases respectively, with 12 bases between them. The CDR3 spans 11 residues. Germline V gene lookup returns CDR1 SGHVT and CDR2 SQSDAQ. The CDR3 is CAGRGDYGYTL. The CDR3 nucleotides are TGTGCCGGTCGAGGCGATTATGGCTACACCTTA.

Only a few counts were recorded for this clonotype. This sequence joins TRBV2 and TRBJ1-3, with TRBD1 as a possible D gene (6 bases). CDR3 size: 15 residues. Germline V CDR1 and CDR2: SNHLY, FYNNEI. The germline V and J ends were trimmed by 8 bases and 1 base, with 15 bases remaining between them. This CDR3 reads CASHTGRLSGNTIYF. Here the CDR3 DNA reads TGTGCCAGCCATACAGGGAGATTATCTGGAAACACCATATATTTT.

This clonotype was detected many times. CDR3 in amino acids: CASSLKDQETQYF. The CDR3 bases are TGTGCCAGCAGCTTAAAGGACCAAGAGACCCAGTACTTC. The V and J genes are TRBV7-3 and TRBJ2-5, with D uncertain. The CDR3 has 13 amino acids. Germline V CDR1 and CDR2: SGHTA, FQGTGA. Trimming removed 1 base at V and 0 bases at J, with 3 bases between.